These 24 T cell receptor beta chains were sequenced from one sample in a study of response to subunit inactivated influenza vaccine. TCRdb used MiXCR to reprocess the RT-PCR reads, holding one entry per CDR3 protein. The table has 600,000 to 850,000 distinct CDR3 sequences, 14% seen once. The sequencing here drew on PBMCs from blood, taken 14 days before vaccination. These TCRs come from a man in his forties or fifties who received an inactivated influenza vaccine.

The chain combines TRBV7-2 with TRBJ1-5; D remains unclear. The CDR3 sequence is 13 residues long. Deletions cut 3 bases from V and 6 bases from J, with 9 bases between. Germline loops: CDR1 SGHTA, CDR2 FQGNSA. The CDR3 coding sequence is TGTGCCAGCAGCTTTAGCGTCGGTCAGCCCCAGCATTTT. This translates into CASSFSVGQPQHF.

The chain combines TRBV9 with TRBJ1-2; D not resolved. This CDR3 has 12 amino acids. Germline V gene sequence: CDR1 SGDLS, CDR2 YYNGEE. V dropped 5 bases and J dropped 2 bases, with 7 bases sitting between them. CDR3 bases: TGTGCCAGCAGGGAAAAAAACTATGGCTACACCTTC. Protein sequence: CASREKNYGYTF.

V is TRBV6-1 and J is TRBJ2-3, with 7 bases that match TRBD2. This CDR3 is built from 15 residues. V lost 3 bases, J lost 0 bases, and 3 bases stayed unmatched. Germline V CDR1 and CDR2: MNHNS, SASEGT. For the CDR3, the DNA is TGTGCCAGCAGTGATTGGCGGGGGAGCACAGATACGCAGTATTTT. It is translated as CASSDWRGSTDTQYF.

This clonotype turned up a few times. The rearrangement uses TRBV9 and TRBJ2-1; possible D gene TRBD2, 5 bases. V was pared by 4 bases and J by 3 bases, with 14 bases between. The CDR3 length is 15 residues. The V gene's germline CDR1 is SGDLS and CDR2 YYNGEE. In DNA, the CDR3 is TGTGCCAGCAGCTCAGGACTGAGAATCTACAATGAGCAGTTCTTC. Protein sequence: CASSSGLRIYNEQFF.

This clonotype was seen more than once but under ten times. The chain couples TRBV6-2 or TRBV6-3 to TRBJ2-7; 7 bases align to TRBD1. In germline, CDR1 is MNHEY, CDR2 SVGEGT. V shed 6 bases, J shed 8 bases, and the junction held 7 bases outside the gene matches. The CDR3 spans 12 residues. The CDR3 nucleotides are TGTGCCAGCAGCCTAGACAGGGTGAAGCAGTACTTC. As protein: CASSLDRVKQYF.

This clonotype turned up a few times. The chain has TRBV20-1 and TRBJ1-1; D call uncertain. This CDR3 is 12 amino acids long. V lost 2 bases and J 11 bases, leaving 15 bases between the germline ends. Looked up from germline, CDR1 is DFQATT and CDR2 is SNEGSKA (reference sequence). CDR3 coding DNA: TGCAGTGCTAGACGGGCGGTCCACGGGGCTTTCTTT. This gives the protein CSARRAVHGAFF.

This clonotype showed up just a few times. This chain uses TRBV7-2 with TRBJ1-5; no firm D call. With 1 base removed from V and 4 bases from J, the gap between germline ends came to 11 bases. The CDR3 spans 15 residues. Germline V gives CDR1 SGHTA, CDR2 FQGNSA. CDR3 coding DNA: TGTGCCAGCAGCTTAGAAGGACTGACTAATCAGCCCCAGCATTTT. This translates into CASSLEGLTNQPQHF.

The J gene is TRBJ1-4, the V gene TRBV15, with 7 bases aligning to TRBD1. The J segment lost 8 bases and the V segment lost 3 bases, leaving 6 bases of the junction unmatched. The CDR3 totals 14 residues. In germline, CDR1 is LNHNV, CDR2 YYDKDF (reference sequence). CDR3 amino acids: CATSSDRVVEKLFF. The CDR3 DNA reads TGTGCCACCAGCAGTGACAGGGTCGTAGAAAAACTGTTTTTT.

This rearrangement joins TRBV9 to TRBJ2-2; D may be TRBD1 (5 bases). V lost 5 bases, J lost 6 bases, and 14 bases lay in between. The CDR3 has 14 residues. In germline, CDR1 is SGDLS, CDR2 YYNGEE. CDR3: CASSQDSDAGELFF. In DNA, the CDR3 is TGTGCCAGCAGTCAAGACAGCGACGCCGGGGAGCTGTTTTTT.

This chain connects TRBV28 to TRBJ2-2; D is tentatively TRBD1 or TRBD2 (5 bases each). The CDR3 has 15 amino acids. The germline gives CDR1 MDHEN, CDR2 SYDVKM. The V and J ends lost 4 bases and 3 bases respectively, with 12 bases between them. The CDR3 here is CASSSGSVDTGELFF. Written as DNA, the CDR3 is TGTGCCAGCAGTTCAGGGAGTGTTGACACCGGGGAGCTGTTTTTT.

The chain combines TRBV10-3 with TRBJ2-7, with TRBD1 matching 9 bases. Germline V gives CDR1 ENHRY, CDR2 SYGVKD. This CDR3 comprises 15 residues. V gave up 2 bases and J gave up 3 bases; unmatched junction bases: 5. The DNA of the CDR3 is TGTGCCATCAGTGAGGCGGGACAGGGAGACTACGAGCAGTACTTC. Its protein product is CAISEAGQGDYEQYF.

The genes are TRBV6-2 or TRBV6-3 and TRBJ2-3; 7 bases agree with TRBD2. V lost 5 bases and J lost 3; bases outside the gene matches: 5. Germline-derived CDR1 and CDR2 are MNHEY and SVGEGT. The CDR3 has 14 amino acids. The CDR3 DNA reads as TGTGCCAGCAGTGGACTAGGTGATACAGATACGCAGTATTTT. It translates to CASSGLGDTDTQYF.

This clonotype was detected many times. This rearrangement joins TRBV7-3 to TRBJ2-3; possibly TRBD1 for D (6 bases). CDR3 length equals 14 residues. Deletions cut 4 bases from V and 2 bases from J, with 10 bases between. Germline V gives CDR1 SGHTA, CDR2 FQGTGA. The CDR3 coding sequence is TGTGCCAGCAGCTACAGGGCATCCACAGATACGCAGTATTTT. Its protein is CASSYRASTDTQYF.

This clonotype has more than one count but fewer than ten. The chain is built from TRBV28 and TRBJ2-4, with TRBD2 identical over 10 bases. CDR3 length equals 16 residues. CDR1 is MDHEN, CDR2 SYDVKM, per germline. J gave up 2 bases and V 2 bases, and 3 bases lay outside the gene matches. In DNA form, the CDR3 reads TGTGCCAGCAGTTTAGAAACTAGCGGGACCAAAAACATTCAGTACTTC. This encodes CASSLETSGTKNIQYF.

This clonotype was observed a handful of times. V is TRBV7-8 and J is TRBJ1-2; the D is unclear. This CDR3 comprises 15 residues. V gave up 7 bases and J gave up 2 bases, with 17 bases separating them. The germline gives CDR1 SGHVS, CDR2 FQNEAQ. CDR3 sequence: CASTRHVGLNYGYTF. The CDR3 DNA reads as TGTGCCAGCACCCGCCATGTAGGGCTAAACTATGGCTACACCTTC.

This chain links TRBV15 with TRBJ2-1; D remains ambiguous. Between the trimmed V and J ends, which lost 1 base and 9 bases, there was a span of 10 bases. In germline, CDR1 is LNHNV, CDR2 YYDKDF (reference sequence). This CDR3 contains 13 residues. Written as DNA, the CDR3 is TGTGCCACCAGCAGAGCTTATGAGATTGAGCAGTTCTTC. As protein: CATSRAYEIEQFF.

The chain joins TRBV5-6 to TRBJ2-4; possibly TRBD1 or TRBD2 for D (5 bases each). V lost 2 bases, J lost 8 bases, and 14 bases lay in between. Germline-derived CDR1 and CDR2 are SGHDT and YYEEEE. The CDR3 runs to 14 residues. The DNA of the CDR3 is TGTGCCAGCAGCTTTGCTGGGAGAGGGGACATTCAGTACTTC. Its protein product is CASSFAGRGDIQYF.

This clonotype was counted ten times or more. The V gene is TRBV5-1, the J gene TRBJ2-3; maybe TRBD2 (6 bases). Germline V gene sequence: CDR1 SGHRS, CDR2 YFSETQ. The V and J ends lost 6 bases and 2 bases respectively, with 10 bases between them. This CDR3 comprises 13 residues. CDR3 DNA: TGCGCCAGCAATCCGGGAGACACAGATACGCAGTATTTT. Its protein product is CASNPGDTDTQYF.

This clonotype appeared a few times. V and J are TRBV25-1 and TRBJ1-1, with unresolved D. Trimming stripped 2 bases from V and 1 base from J, with 8 bases between. In germline, CDR1 is MGHDK, CDR2 SYGVNS. This CDR3 has 14 amino acids. The CDR3 sequence: CASSETTRNTEAFF. As DNA, the CDR3 is TGTGCCAGCAGTGAAACAACACGGAACACTGAAGCTTTCTTT. Using reference TRBV25-1 and TRBJ1-1 for the parts outside the CDR3, the full variable domain is EADIYQTPRYLVIGTGKKITLECSQTMGHDKMYWYQQDPGMELHLIHYSYGVNSTEKGDLSSESTVSRIRTEHFPLTLESARPSHTSQYLCASSETTRNTEAFFGQGTRLTVV.

Only a few counts were recorded for this clonotype. This chain connects TRBV4-2 to TRBJ2-7; 9 nucleotides match TRBD1. The CDR3 consists of 14 residues. Germline V CDR1 and CDR2: LGHNA, YNFKEQ. J lost 5 bases, V lost 1 base, and 3 bases had no gene match. The CDR3 sequence: CASSQGTGVDEQYF. CDR3 sequence (DNA): TGTGCCAGCAGCCAAGGGACAGGGGTTGACGAGCAGTACTTC.

The chain is built from TRBV20-1 and TRBJ2-5; no clear D gene. The CDR3 is made up of 13 amino acids. V lost 4 bases and J lost 2, with 11 bases in between. Germline V CDR1 and CDR2: DFQATT, SNEGSKA (reference sequence). CDR3 sequence reads: CSANGQSQETQYF. The CDR3 nucleotides read TGCAGTGCTAACGGCCAGTCTCAAGAGACCCAGTACTTC.

This clonotype showed up just a few times. This sequence joins TRBV7-9 and TRBJ2-7; either TRBD1 or TRBD2 may supply D (5 bases each). The CDR3 extends over 15 amino acids. The V gene's germline CDR1 is SEHNR and CDR2 FQNEAQ (reference sequence). Trimming removed 5 bases from V and 0 bases from J, with 14 bases in between. Here the CDR3 DNA reads TGTGCCAGCAGCCTAAGGGACGTGAGCTCCTACGAGCAGTACTTC. It specifies CASSLRDVSSYEQYF.

The rearrangement links TRBV7-9 to TRBJ2-7; the D gene is possibly TRBD1 (6 bases). Per germline, CDR1 SEHNR and CDR2 FQNEAQ (reference sequence). V was shortened by 7 bases and J by 3 bases, with 13 bases between the two germline ends. This CDR3 spans 13 amino acids. CDR3 in DNA: TGTGCCAGCACTTGGGGACAACTCTACGAGCAGTACTTC. This gives the protein CASTWGQLYEQYF.

The CDR3 spells CASSLLQIYGYTF. In DNA form, the CDR3 reads TGTGCCAGCAGTTTGTTACAGATCTATGGCTACACCTTC. The chain carries TRBV28 and TRBJ1-2; D unresolved. Per the germline V gene, CDR1 is MDHEN and CDR2 is SYDVKM. The V and J ends lost 3 bases and 4 bases respectively, with 9 bases between them. CDR3 length: 13 amino acids.